This entry lists 8 T cell receptor beta chains sequenced from one sample in a study of T cells after yellow fever vaccination. Each CDR3 protein is one row after TCRdb ran MiXCR on the 5' RACE reads. The sample yields just under 600,000 distinct CDR3 sequences, about 13% seen once. This specimen consisted of PBMCs, obtained on the day of the yellow fever booster vaccination. The receptors come from a man between 25 and 39 years old who received the YFV17D yellow fever vaccine.

The chain is built from TRBV27 and TRBJ2-7; D is uncertain. The CDR3 has 14 residues. Germline CDR1 and CDR2: MNHEY and SMNVEV (reference sequence). Trimming left V 1 base short and J 0 bases short, with 7 bases between. CDR3 sequence reads: CASSLYRNSYEQYF. The CDR3 nucleotides are TGTGCCAGCAGTTTATACCGGAACTCCTACGAGCAGTACTTC.

The V gene is TRBV5-1, the J gene TRBJ2-7, with D possibly TRBD2 on 5 matching bases. The CDR3 consists of 16 residues. V lost 0 bases and J 4 bases, leaving 17 bases between the germline ends. CDR1 and CDR2 (germline): SGHRS, YFSETQ. The CDR3 here is CASSLAGNTRTYEQYF. The CDR3 DNA follows: TGCGCCAGCAGCTTGGCCGGCAACACCAGGACTTACGAGCAGTACTTC.

This clonotype was counted many times. V usage is TRBV7-2 and J usage is TRBJ2-6, with no clear D. Germline V gene sequence: CDR1 SGHTA, CDR2 FQGNSA. V shed 4 bases and J shed 1 base, with 11 bases lying between them. The CDR3 contains 16 residues. Here the CDR3 reads CASSSSVGSGANVLTF. For the CDR3, the DNA is TGTGCCAGCAGCTCTAGTGTGGGATCTGGGGCCAACGTCCTGACTTTC.

This clonotype was recorded a few times. V and J are TRBV5-4 and TRBJ2-3; the D is unclear. This CDR3 region has 13 residues. The ends were cut back, 1 base at V and 3 bases at J, with 6 bases in the middle. CDR1 and CDR2 from the germline V gene are SGHNT and YYREEE (reference sequence). The CDR3 nucleotides are TGTGCCAGCAGCTTGCCCCTGACAGATACGCAGTATTTT. It specifies CASSLPLTDTQYF.

This clonotype came up many times. CDR3: CASSNRGLQETQYF. CDR3 in DNA: TGTGCCAGCAGCAACAGGGGCCTCCAAGAGACCCAGTACTTC. The chain joins TRBV12-3 or TRBV12-4 to TRBJ2-5; 7 bases map to TRBD1. CDR3 size: 14 residues. The junction had 5 bases not matched to a gene; V was cut back by 6 bases and J by 1 base.

The rearrangement uses TRBV9 and TRBJ2-5, with D possibly being TRBD1 (6 bases). This CDR3 contains 15 residues. Trimming took 3 bases from V and 3 from J, leaving 15 bases between them. Per the germline V gene, CDR1 is SGDLS and CDR2 is YYNGEE. CDR3 protein: CASSAPGQLKETQYF. CDR3 bases: TGTGCCAGCAGCGCCCCGGGACAACTTAAAGAGACCCAGTACTTC. The variable domain in full, with the rest retrieved from reference TRBV9 and TRBJ2-5, is DSGVTQTPKHLITATGQRVTLRCSPRSGDLSVYWYQQSLDQGLQFLIQYYNGEERAKGNILERFSAQQFPDLHSELNLSSLELGDSALYFCASSAPGQLKETQYFGPGTRLLVL.

The rearrangement joins TRBV4-3 to TRBJ2-7; 7 bases map to TRBD2. Looked up from germline, CDR1 is LGHNA and CDR2 is YSLEER. V shed 0 bases and J 0 bases; nucleotides not matched to a gene: 14. The CDR3 runs to 19 residues. The CDR3 region has the DNA TGCGCCAGCAGCCAAGAGGGGTTGCAGCGGGGCCAAAGCTCCTACGAGCAGTACTTC. As protein: CASSQEGLQRGQSSYEQYF.

The chain joins TRBV2 to TRBJ2-3; D is undetermined. Germline CDR1 SNHLY, CDR2 FYNNEI. V was pared by 7 bases and J by 10 bases, with 21 bases between. This CDR3 spans 14 amino acids. CDR3 protein: CASIPPLGRSPQYF. The CDR3 DNA reads as TGTGCCAGCATTCCCCCCCTGGGCCGATCGCCGCAGTATTTT.